The entry below gives a single T cell receptor beta chain sequence along with its context. What it binds is not known. Only in-frame clones appear in the TCRdb table, and some are missing; sequencing was by immunoSEQ multiplex PCR. The table lists over 30,000 clones, 84% of them singletons. The CDR3 covers 14 residues. The V end was cut by 7 bases, the J end by 2 bases, with 14 bases between. The germline CDR1 and CDR2 sequences are SNHLY and FYNNEI. The sample belongs to a study of lymphopenia after photon versus proton radiotherapy. Study-level findings and limits: Oligoclonal CD8+ Temra expansion after nadir drove photon patients' diversity drop. In patients who died, overall survival fell as post-nadir TCR diversity dropped more. Survival link was tested only in deceased patients; proton benefit remains a possibility.

The rearrangement joins TRBV2 to TRBJ2-5; a possible D gene is TRBD1 (6 bases). This specimen consisted of peripheral blood, obtained from a patient treated with proton-based radiotherapy. This receptor was identified in an older woman with pancreatic cancer. Here the CDR3 DNA reads TGTGCCAGCAATCGAGACAGGAGACAAGAGACCCAGTACTTC. Translated, it gives CASNRDRRQETQYF.